This T cell receptor (beta chain) appears in the sequencing data of a study of technical replicates of blood from a handful of donors. This clone was picked up a small number of times. Sequenced by immunoSEQ multiplex PCR; TCRdb stores in-frame clones only, minus some. This table has roughly 70,000 clones, almost 95% appearing once. CDR3 length equals 12 residues. Germline assignment: CDR1 GTSNPN and CDR2 SVGIG (reference sequence). V was pared by 7 bases and J by 7 bases, with 1 base of the junction left unmatched. The sequencing sample was made of T cells isolated from PBMCs. This clonotype was sampled from a human donor in good health. The J gene is TRBJ2-5, the V gene TRBV30, with TRBD2 matching 15 bases. CDR3 residues: CALGLAGGTQYF. The DNA of the CDR3 is TGTGCCTTGGGACTAGCGGGAGGGACCCAGTACTTC.